The 5 T cell receptor beta chains presented below share a single source sample, sequenced in a study of a mutant IDH1 vaccine in newly diagnosed glioma. Clones were sequenced by immunoSEQ multiplex PCR, and TCRdb holds only the in-frame ones, with some missing. The data show tens of thousands of clones, about 83% seen once. Time point denoted: baseline, week 1 (first vaccination visit). Treatment indicated: pre-vaccination baseline after standard-of-care therapy. The sequenced sample was PBMCs, obtained from a glioma patient treated with radiotherapy, temozolomide or both. The source is a woman in her 50s with glioma.

The V and J genes are TRBV4-1 and TRBJ1-6; D uncertain. The CDR3 is 15 residues long. Germline loops: CDR1 MGHRA, CDR2 YSYEKL. Trimming removed 0 bases at V and 7 bases at J, with 10 bases between. CDR3: CASSQDNGLNSPLHF. In nucleotides, the CDR3 is TGCGCCAGCAGCCAAGATAACGGGTTGAATTCACCCCTCCACTTT.

This chain uses TRBV11-3 with TRBJ1-2; D gene uncertain. The germline V gene has CDR1 SGHNT and CDR2 YENEEA. The CDR3 covers 12 residues. Trimming shortened V by 3 bases and J by 5 bases, and 7 bases separated the two germline ends. The CDR3 nucleotides are TGTGCCAGCAGCTTCCCGGGGTATGGCTACACCTTC. Translation: CASSFPGYGYTF.

The chain couples TRBV29-1 to TRBJ2-2; 9 nucleotides agree with TRBD1. The trim removed 6 bases at V and 5 bases at J, leaving 4 bases unmatched. This CDR3 spans 13 amino acids. Germline V gives CDR1 SQVTM, CDR2 ANQGSEA. Here the CDR3 DNA reads TGCAGCGTGGGGACAGGGTGGACCGGGGAGCTGTTTTTT. Translated, it gives CSVGTGWTGELFF.

The CDR3 loop is CASSVDASSYNEQFF. The DNA of the CDR3 is TGTGCCAGCAGTGTGGATGCGAGCTCCTACAATGAGCAGTTCTTC. This chain connects TRBV5-4 to TRBJ2-1; D unresolved. The V gene lost 5 bases and the J gene lost 0 bases, with 12 bases spanning the gap. CDR1 and CDR2 from the germline V gene are SGHNT and YYREEE (reference sequence). The CDR3 totals 15 residues.

In DNA, the CDR3 is TGTGCCAGCAGCCAGGGGGAGAGGCTTCGCACAGATACGCAGTATTTT. This codes for CASSQGERLRTDTQYF. The chain combines TRBV9 with TRBJ2-3; 7 bases line up with TRBD1. With 4 bases clipped from V and 1 base from J, the junction kept 9 bases outside the gene matches. Germline V lookup: CDR1 SGDLS, CDR2 YYNGEE. The CDR3 is 16 amino acids.